The 24 T cell receptor beta chains presented below share a single source sample, sequenced in a study of tumor and adjacent non-tumor tissue in lung cancer. No cell sorting was done before RNA was extracted from the tissue. A modified ARM-PCR protocol with three rounds of nested PCR amplified TCRbeta. Using its own MiXCR run on the multiplex PCR reads, TCRdb lists one record per CDR3 protein. Among roughly 75,000 distinct CDR3 sequences listed, under 80% were seen once. The sample consisted of lung tumor tissue. The receptor set was obtained from a woman between 50 and 59 years old with non-small cell lung cancer.

As to this clonotype: With a much larger clone just one base away, this may be a read error. The CDR3 nucleotides read TGCAGTGATAGAAATACCTACGAGCAGTACTTC. Amino acid sequence: CSDRNTYEQYF. The J gene is TRBJ2-7, the V gene TRBV20-1; D is unclear. This CDR3 spans 11 amino acids. CDR1 is DFQATT, CDR2 SNEGSKA, per germline (reference sequence).

Turning to this clonotype: The CDR3 end shows no conserved phenylalanine or tryptophan, and so a read error is likely. The chain employs TRBV11-2 and TRBJ2-5; D remains ambiguous. Per the germline V gene, CDR1 is SGHAT and CDR2 is FQNNGV. The CDR3 contains 11 residues. CDR3 sequence reads: CAGSITETQYL. CDR3 sequence (DNA): TGTGCCGGCAGCATCACTGAGACCCAGTACCTC.

As to this clonotype: One junction end disagrees with the germline gene, perhaps due to a read error. The rearrangement links TRBV2 to TRBJ2-7; 10 nucleotides align to TRBD2. Germline CDR1 is SNHLY and CDR2 is FYNNEI. The CDR3 sequence is 15 residues long. CDR3 region: CANSEARAGGREQYF. CDR3 bases: TGTGCCAACAGTGAAGCGAGAGCGGGAGGGCGCGAGCAGTACTTC.

Regarding this clonotype: Possible read error: a much larger clone is one base away. V gene TRBV5-1 combines with J gene TRBJ1-3; D gene uncertain. V lost 1 base to trimming and J lost 2 bases, with 13 bases between them. The V gene's germline CDR1 is SGHRS and CDR2 YFSETQ. The CDR3 runs 16 residues. The DNA for the CDR3 is TGCGCCAGCAGCTTGTCTCCCCATGGCCCTGGAAACACCATATATTTT. Residues: CASSLSPHGPGNTIYF. Complete variable domain (other parts from reference TRBV5-1 and TRBJ1-3): KAGVTQTPRYLIKTRGQQVTLSCSPISGHRSVSWYQQTPGQGLQFLFEYFSETQRNKGNFPGRFSGRQFSNSRSEMNVSTLELGDSALYLCASSLSPHGPGNTIYFGEGSWLTVV.

With regard to this clonotype: The junction and the germline gene differ at one end; a read error may be behind it. This rearrangement joins TRBV6-5 to TRBJ1-1; D not resolved. There are 13 residues in the CDR3. Per germline, CDR1 MNHEY and CDR2 SVGAGI. The CDR3 region is CANSYSLNRVAFF. The CDR3, as DNA: TGTGCCAACAGTTACTCCTTGAATAGGGTGGCTTTCTTT.

This clonotype was recorded many times. Here the CDR3 DNA reads TGTGCCTGCAAACTCGGGACAGGTTTGGAAAAACTGTTTTTT. Protein sequence: CACKLGTGLEKLFF. The rearrangement uses TRBV30 and TRBJ1-4; 8 bases map to TRBD1. The germline V gene encodes CDR1 GTSNPN and CDR2 SVGIG (reference sequence). Unmatched junction bases numbered 11, after V lost 6 bases and J lost 8 bases. This CDR3 region has 14 residues. The entire variable domain, with the rest obtained from reference TRBV30 and TRBJ1-4, is as follows: SQTIHQWPATLVQPVGSPLSLECTVEGTSNPNLYWYRQAAGRGLQLLFYSVGIGQISSEVPQNLSASRPQDRQFILSSKKLLLSDSGFYLCACKLGTGLEKLFFGSGTQLSVL.

Worth noting for this clonotype: The CDR3 does not end in the conserved phenylalanine or tryptophan, so this is likely a read error. V usage is TRBV29-1 and J usage is TRBJ2-7; D gene ambiguous. Trimming took 7 bases from V and 3 from J, leaving 13 bases between them. The CDR3 covers 12 residues. Germline V gene lookup returns CDR1 SQVTM and CDR2 ANQGSEA. The CDR3 DNA is TGCAGCGGCACGTACAGATTCTACGAGCAGTACTTA. Encoded protein: CSGTYRFYEQYL.

Concerning this clonotype itself: The conserved phenylalanine or tryptophan is not found at the CDR3 terminus, so this likely reflects a read error. The V and J genes are TRBV11-2 and TRBJ2-1, with D unresolved. This CDR3 region has 14 residues. CDR1 and CDR2 from the germline V gene are SGHAT and FQNNGV. DNA for the CDR3: TGTCCCAGCAGCTTGGGCCTCTCAGCTGAGGAGCAGTTCTCC. Translating it yields CPSSLGLSAEEQFS.

On this clonotype itself: Germline and junction disagree at one end, which may indicate a read error. The genes are TRBV29-1 and TRBJ2-3, with 11 nucleotides matching TRBD2. CDR3 size: 15 residues. Germline-derived CDR1 and CDR2 are SQVTM and ANQGSEA. The DNA of the CDR3 is TGCAGCGTAGGTAGTACTAGCGGGGGCACGGATACGCAGTATTTT. This sequence encodes CSVGSTSGGTDTQYF.

Notes on this clonotype: A read error is possible here, since a much larger clone lies one base away. The gene calls are TRBV2 and TRBJ1-5; a possible D gene is TRBD1 (5 bases). There are 13 residues in the CDR3. Germline V gives CDR1 SNHLY, CDR2 FYNNEI. V was cut by 6 bases and J by 9 bases, with 15 bases left in between. This CDR3 reads CASRTPGGGPQHF. The CDR3 nucleotides read TGTGCCAGCAGAACTCCTGGGGGGGGGCCCCAGCATTTT.

With respect to this clonotype: Relative to the germline gene, one junction end is altered; a read error may explain this. The chain couples TRBV11-2 to TRBJ2-2, with D perhaps matching TRBD2 (5 bases). The CDR3 is 16 amino acids. CDR1 is SGHAT and CDR2 is FQNNGV in the germline V gene. Here the CDR3 reads CASSLVPQRRTGELFF. DNA of the CDR3: TGTGCCAGCAGCTTAGTCCCTCAGCGTAGAACCGGGGAACTGTTTTTT.

Here the CDR3 reads CASSGFQGVNTGELFF. The CDR3, as DNA: TGTGCCAGTAGTGGATTCCAAGGGGTGAACACCGGGGAGCTGTTTTTT. The J gene is TRBJ2-2, the V gene TRBV11-2; tentative D call: TRBD1 (5 bases). The ends were cut back, 9 bases at V and 1 base at J, with 18 bases in the middle. Germline CDR1 reads SGHAT; CDR2 reads FQNNGV. The CDR3 totals 16 residues.

This clonotype was observed at least ten times. The chain joins TRBV12-3 or TRBV12-4 to TRBJ2-5; D remains unclear. CDR3 size: 14 residues. Trimming took off 2 bases at V and 2 bases at J, with 9 bases between the two ends. This chain's CDR3 is CASSLFGLQETQYF. CDR3 in DNA: TGTGCCAGCAGTTTATTCGGTTTGCAAGAGACCCAGTACTTC.

Details on this clonotype: At one end, the junction sequence differs from germline, possibly due to a read error. This sequence joins TRBV11-2 and TRBJ1-1; the D is unclear. From germline, CDR1 is SGHAT and CDR2 FQNNGV. The CDR3 extends over 14 amino acids. The CDR3 reads CAGSLLILGTEAFF. In DNA, the CDR3 is TGTGCCGGCAGCCTGCTAATACTGGGAACTGAAGCTTTCTTT.

On this clonotype itself: Because it lacks the conserved phenylalanine or tryptophan at the end, this CDR3 is likely a read error. V usage is TRBV29-1 and J usage is TRBJ2-7, with TRBD1 matching over 10 bases. The CDR3 loop spans 16 amino acids. The J segment lost 7 bases and the V segment lost 2 bases, leaving 14 bases of the junction unmatched. CDR1 and CDR2 from the germline V gene are SQVTM and ANQGSEA. The CDR3 spells CSVEPQGTGDTREQYS. The CDR3 region has the DNA TGCAGCGTTGAACCCCAAGGGACAGGGGATACTAGGGAGCAGTACTCC.

In this sample, this clonotype turned up many times. The CDR3: CASSFGFGTSGHTYEQYF. In nucleotides, the CDR3 is TGTGCCAGCAGCTTCGGCTTCGGGACTAGCGGGCACACTTACGAGCAGTACTTC. The chain joins TRBV7-2 to TRBJ2-7, with TRBD2 matching 12 bases. J was trimmed by 4 bases and V by 3 bases; bases with no gene match: 13. Germline CDR1 SGHTA, CDR2 FQGNSA. This CDR3 spans 18 amino acids.

V and J are TRBV12-3 or TRBV12-4 and TRBJ2-7, with a weak D call TRBD2 (5 bases). V lost 7 bases, J lost 13 bases, and 17 bases lay in between. CDR3 length equals 11 residues. CDR3 coding DNA: TGTGCCAGCACTTACACGAGGGAACAATACTTC. Residues: CASTYTREQYF.

About this clonotype itself: A junction boundary mismatches the germline segment, possibly from a read error. The chain couples TRBV29-1 to TRBJ2-1, with D perhaps TRBD2 (5 bases). Germline loops: CDR1 SQVTM, CDR2 ANQGSEA. The CDR3 length is 15 residues. CDR3 region: CSVEESTTSINEQFF. DNA of the CDR3: TGCAGCGTTGAAGAGTCGACTACGTCCATCAATGAACAGTTCTTC.

A word on this clonotype: A read error is likely, as this CDR3 ends without the conserved phenylalanine or tryptophan. It is unclear where the CDR3 begins or ends on the DNA, so no DNA is shown, and the CDR3 is as TCRdb lists it. CDR3 region: CASSLDRADTQCY. The chain combines TRBV11-2 with TRBJ2-3. The germline CDR1 and CDR2 sequences are SGHAT and FQNNGV. The CDR3 numbers 13 amino acids, ends counted.

Concerning this clonotype itself: In this CDR3 the conserved last residue, phenylalanine or tryptophan, is missing, so a read error is likely. CDR3 in amino acids: CATSDTGYGYTI. The DNA of the CDR3 is TGTGCCACAAGTGACACCGGCTATGGCTACACCATC. The V call is TRBV24-1, the J call TRBJ1-2; no definite D call. Looked up from germline, CDR1 is KGHDR and CDR2 is SFDVKD. The CDR3 consists of 12 residues.

In regard to this clonotype: A much larger clone lies a single base off, so this may be a read error. The rearrangement links TRBV5-1 to TRBJ1-3; 9 bases match TRBD1. Germline loops: CDR1 SGHRS, CDR2 YFSETQ. The CDR3 totals 16 residues. The DNA of the CDR3 is TGCGTCAGCAGAACCGGGACAGGGACCTCTGGAAACACCATATATTTT. Translation gives CVSRTGTGTSGNTIYF.

This clonotype was counted a few times. A much larger clone lies one base from this, so it may be a read error. J is TRBJ2-7 and V is TRBV9; D uncertain. The CDR3 is 14 amino acids. Germline CDR1 is SGDLS and CDR2 is YYNGEE. CDR3 nucleotides: TGTGTCAGCAGCGAAGGTGGGGAAGGCTACGAGCAGTACTTC. Residues: CVSSEGGEGYEQYF.

On this clonotype itself: At one end the junction does not follow the germline gene, possibly because of a read error. This sequence joins TRBV28 and TRBJ2-7; the match to TRBD2 covers 8 bases. CDR3 length equals 18 residues. Germline loops: CDR1 MDHEN, CDR2 SYDVKM. The CDR3 sequence: CASSPLLAVSSNTYEQYF. The DNA for the CDR3 is TGTGCCAGCAGCCCGTTACTAGCGGTGTCCTCCAATACCTACGAACAGTACTTC.

Worth noting for this clonotype: With a much larger clone just one base away, this may be a read error. CDR3 nucleotide sequence: TGCAGTGCTAGAGTGGGGGAGGGGCAAGCGACCCAGTACTTC. It codes for CSARVGEGQATQYF. The chain is built from TRBV20-1 and TRBJ2-5, with 7 bases that match TRBD2. CDR1 and CDR2 from the germline V gene are DFQATT and SNEGSKA (reference sequence). This CDR3 is 14 amino acids long.